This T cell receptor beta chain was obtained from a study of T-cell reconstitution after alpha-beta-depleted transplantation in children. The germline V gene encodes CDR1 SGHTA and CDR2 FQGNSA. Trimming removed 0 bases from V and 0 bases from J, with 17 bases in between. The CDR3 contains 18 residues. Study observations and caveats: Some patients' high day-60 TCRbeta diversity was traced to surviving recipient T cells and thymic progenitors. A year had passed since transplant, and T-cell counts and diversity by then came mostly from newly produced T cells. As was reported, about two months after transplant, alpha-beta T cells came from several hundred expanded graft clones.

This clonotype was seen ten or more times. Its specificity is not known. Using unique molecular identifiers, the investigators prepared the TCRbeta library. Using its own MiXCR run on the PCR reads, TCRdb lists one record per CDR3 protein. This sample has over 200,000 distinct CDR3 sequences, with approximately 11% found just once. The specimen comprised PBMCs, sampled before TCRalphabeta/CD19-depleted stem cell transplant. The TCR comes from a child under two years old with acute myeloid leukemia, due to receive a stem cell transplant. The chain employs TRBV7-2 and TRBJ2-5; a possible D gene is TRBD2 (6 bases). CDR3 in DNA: TGTGCCAGCAGCTTAGCGCGTCGGGCTAGCGCGTACCAAGAGACCCAGTACTTC. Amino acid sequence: CASSLARRASAYQETQYF.